This entry features one T cell receptor beta chain sequence. The sample belongs to a study of blood T cell repertoires in COVID-19. Study-level background: The study drew acute and convalescent COVID-19 samples from the United States, Italy and Spain.

Method: immunoSEQ multiplex PCR; TCRdb's copy keeps in-frame clones and lacks some. The table includes around 330,000 clones, about nine tenths detected once. The study drew participants aged about 18 to 95 years from 24 US areas. Either two negative PCRs, clearance, or symptom resolution qualified Cohort 3 donors as recovered. The sequenced material came from PBMCs or T cells enriched from blood (not recorded which). This clonotype originated in a woman aged 18-35 years who had recovered from COVID-19.

CDR3 region: CASSRRQGVNTGELFF. CDR3 coding DNA: TGTGCCAGCAGCCGGAGACAGGGGGTGAACACCGGGGAGCTGTTTTTT. J is TRBJ2-2 and V is TRBV5-8; TRBD1 matches 9 bases. The CDR3 runs 16 residues. Germline trimming cut 4 bases from V and 1 base from J; bases unmatched to any gene: 5. From germline, CDR1 is SGHTS and CDR2 YDEGEE.